This TCR beta chain is drawn from a study of shared clonotypes between healthy human individuals. It was at deep level that the assay was run. The input for sorted-subset replicate PCRs was approximately 190 ng DNA, 25,000 to 35,000 T cell genomes. The protocol was immunoSEQ multiplex PCR, while the TCRdb copy is restricted to in-frame clones and leaves out a portion. The table records 900,000 to 1,200,000 clones, around three quarters of them present only once. Every contributor of samples was a Caucasian grown-up residing in Nashville, Tennessee. CDR1 and CDR2 (germline): SEHNR, FQNEAQ (reference sequence). The CDR3 sequence is 15 residues long. Deletions cut 1 base from V and 7 bases from J, with 15 bases between.

This receptor was taken from a man between 18 and 29 years old in good health. Some clones in this sample may be carry-over from other donors' samples. The J gene is TRBJ2-3, the V gene TRBV7-9; D is possibly TRBD2 (6 bases). Sequences were obtained from memory CD4+ T cells from PBMCs. Subset of the sample: CD45RA-negative fraction. The CDR3 DNA follows: TGTGCCAGCAGCTTAGGAAGTGAAGGGAGGTATACGCAGTATTTT. Translation gives CASSLGSEGRYTQYF.